Presented here are 17 T cell receptor beta chains from one specimen sequenced in a study of T cell changes during pregnancy in multiple sclerosis (dated by TCRdb to the late 2010s). Library preparation employed the immunoSEQ multiplex PCR assay. TCRdb holds this immuneACCESS table with in-frame rearrangements only. Some clones are missing; in checked studies, unresolved V genes explain under half, and the rest has no known cause. The sample records around 110,000 clones, 85% to 95% of which are singletons. Approximately 1.5% of the sample is taken by the ten largest. The sequencing used peripheral blood, collected after pregnancy. All receptors derive from a female donor with multiple sclerosis, enrolled in a pregnancy study.

The chain employs TRBV6-6 and TRBJ1-4; TRBD1 might be the D (5 bases). The V gene lost 2 bases and the J gene lost 8 bases, with 6 bases spanning the gap. This CDR3 has 12 residues. CDR1 is MNHNY and CDR2 is SVGAGI in the germline V gene (reference sequence). CDR3: CASSYGGEKLFF. The CDR3 region has the DNA TGTGCCAGCAGTTACGGGGGGGAAAAACTGTTTTTT.

The gene calls are TRBV7-3 and TRBJ2-6, with D perhaps matching TRBD1 (6 bases). Trimming took off 5 bases at V and 5 bases at J, with 22 bases between the two ends. The CDR3 totals 18 residues. Germline assignment: CDR1 SGHTA and CDR2 FQGTGA. The CDR3 loop is CASSPTPRQDLRANVLTF. In nucleotides, the CDR3 is TGTGCCAGCAGCCCAACCCCCCGACAGGACCTTAGGGCCAACGTCCTGACTTTC.

The genes are TRBV27 and TRBJ1-2; 7 positions agree with TRBD1. Germline V lookup: CDR1 MNHEY, CDR2 SMNVEV (reference sequence). The CDR3 contains 15 residues. V was pared by 5 bases and J by 1 base, with 7 bases of the junction left unmatched. CDR3 nucleotides: TGTGCCAGCAGTACCGGACAGGCAGTTAACTATGGCTACACCTTC. Amino acid sequence: CASSTGQAVNYGYTF.

CDR3: CASSFGDSGNTIYF. CDR3 nucleotides: TGTGCCAGCAGCTTTGGGGACTCAGGAAACACCATATATTTT. This chain joins TRBV7-2 and TRBJ1-3; D is possibly TRBD1 (5 bases). Per germline, CDR1 SGHTA and CDR2 FQGNSA. V lost 3 bases to trimming and J lost 4 bases, with 10 bases between them. The CDR3 runs to 14 residues.

The table lists this clone with a count of one. The chain joins TRBV4-1 to TRBJ2-6; D may be TRBD1 (5 bases). The CDR3 has 19 residues. V gave up 1 base and J gave up 4 bases, with 20 bases separating them. Germline CDR1 and CDR2: MGHRA and YSYEKL. CDR3 loop: CASSQGNKGFEAGANVLTF. The CDR3 bases are TGCGCCAGCAGCCAAGGGAATAAGGGGTTTGAGGCAGGGGCCAACGTCCTGACTTTC.

The J gene is TRBJ1-3, the V gene TRBV19; 8 bases agree with TRBD1. V lost 8 bases, J lost 0 bases, and 6 bases stayed unmatched. The germline gives CDR1 LNHDA, CDR2 SQIVND (reference sequence). CDR3 size: 15 residues. DNA for the CDR3: TGTGCCAGTGGCCGACAGGGGTCCTCTGGAAACACCATATATTTT. Protein: CASGRQGSSGNTIYF.

The chain recombines TRBV9 with TRBJ2-3, with 12 bases lining up with TRBD2. Germline values: CDR1 SGDLS, CDR2 YYNGEE. V shed 2 bases, J shed 5 bases, and the junction held 6 bases outside the gene matches. The CDR3 length is 16 residues. The chain's CDR3 is CASSVASGRAQDTQYF. CDR3 in DNA: TGTGCCAGCAGCGTGGCTAGCGGGAGGGCCCAAGATACGCAGTATTTT.

The chain recombines TRBV14 with TRBJ1-2; no reliable D call. Germline values: CDR1 SGHDN, CDR2 FVKESK. The length of the CDR3 is 14 residues. V dropped 0 bases and J dropped 7 bases, with 12 bases sitting between them. CDR3 loop: CASSQDITSVGYTF. The CDR3 bases are TGTGCCAGCAGCCAAGATATAACATCCGTTGGCTACACCTTC.

The chain employs TRBV6-1 and TRBJ1-2; perhaps TRBD1 as D (5 bases). V lost 2 bases and J lost 0, with 7 bases in between. The CDR3 loop spans 14 amino acids. Germline assignment: CDR1 MNHNS and CDR2 SASEGT. CDR3 sequence: CASSEQGANYGYTF. Written as DNA, the CDR3 is TGTGCCAGCAGTGAACAGGGCGCTAACTATGGCTACACCTTC.

This chain uses TRBV7-9 with TRBJ2-2, with TRBD2 as a possible D gene (5 bases). Trimming cost V 3 bases and J 9 bases, with 14 bases left between them. The CDR3 has 14 amino acids. From germline, CDR1 is SEHNR and CDR2 FQNEAQ (reference sequence). The chain's CDR3 is CASSLPGSARELFF. CDR3 in DNA: TGTGCCAGCAGCTTGCCGGGATCCGCCAGGGAGCTGTTTTTT.

This chain connects TRBV25-1 to TRBJ2-5, with D tentatively TRBD2 (6 bases). V gave up 4 bases and J gave up 1 base, with 10 bases separating them. CDR1 and CDR2 (germline): MGHDK, SYGVNS. This CDR3 is built from 14 residues. The CDR3 loop reads CASSGGDFQETQYF. As DNA, the CDR3 is TGTGCCAGCAGTGGCGGGGACTTCCAAGAGACCCAGTACTTC.

The V and J genes are TRBV10-3 and TRBJ2-1, with 7 positions matching TRBD2. Trimming removed 4 bases from V and 5 bases from J; junction bases left unmatched: 5. This CDR3 region has 14 residues. Germline values: CDR1 ENHRY, CDR2 SYGVKD. The CDR3 reads CAISGLADNNEQFF. CDR3 coding DNA: TGTGCCATCAGTGGCCTAGCGGATAACAATGAGCAGTTCTTC.

The V call is TRBV19, the J call TRBJ2-1, with TRBD2 matching 13 bases. CDR3 length equals 20 residues. The trim removed 5 bases at V and 6 bases at J, leaving 19 bases unmatched. In germline, CDR1 is LNHDA, CDR2 SQIVND (reference sequence). Written as DNA, the CDR3 is TGTGCCAGTAGTCCTTCGGACGCCCGACTAGCGGGAGGAAAAACCAATGAGCAGTTCTTC. It yields the protein CASSPSDARLAGGKTNEQFF. Variable domain in full (rest from reference TRBV19 and TRBJ2-1): DGGITQSPKYLFRKEGQNVTLSCEQNLNHDAMYWYRQDPGQGLRLIYYSQIVNDFQKGDIAEGYSVSREKKESFPLTVTSAQKNPTAFYLCASSPSDARLAGGKTNEQFFGPGTRLTVL.

The chain carries TRBV30 and TRBJ2-2; D ambiguous. The germline V and J ends were trimmed by 1 base and 3 bases, with 3 bases remaining between them. The V gene's germline CDR1 is GTSNPN and CDR2 SVGIG (reference sequence). This CDR3 comprises 12 residues. CDR3 DNA: TGTGCCTGGAGTGCGGACACCGGGGAGCTGTTTTTT. Residues: CAWSADTGELFF.

This clone was detected once. V gene TRBV5-5 combines with J gene TRBJ2-2, with 8 bases that match TRBD1. The CDR3 runs 15 residues. Germline V gene sequence: CDR1 SGHKS, CDR2 YYEKEE (reference sequence). The ends lost 4 bases at V and 2 bases at J; junction bases unmatched: 4. CDR3 DNA sequence: TGTGCCAGCAGCCCGGGACAGGTCAACACCGGGGAGCTGTTTTTT. Its protein product is CASSPGQVNTGELFF.

The chain is built from TRBV9 and TRBJ2-3; TRBD1 matches at 8 bases. V was clipped by 5 bases and J by 0 bases; unmatched bases: 8. This CDR3 comprises 16 residues. Germline-derived CDR1 and CDR2 are SGDLS and YYNGEE. The CDR3 sequence: CASSTTRGPSTDTQYF. Written as DNA, the CDR3 is TGTGCCAGCAGTACTACCAGGGGGCCGAGCACAGATACGCAGTATTTT.

The chain recombines TRBV7-3 with TRBJ2-3; D gene unclear. CDR1 is SGHTA and CDR2 is FQGTGA in the germline V gene. The CDR3 is 15 residues long. V was shortened by 5 bases and J by 6 bases, with 18 bases between the two germline ends. Here the CDR3 DNA reads TGTGCCAGCAGCCCTCTTGGCCCCTCTAGGGATACGCAGTATTTT. Translated: CASSPLGPSRDTQYF.